This T cell receptor beta chain was found in a study of cytomegalovirus exposure and HLA in healthy donors. Primers included in the PCR were 60 Vbeta and 13 Jbeta primers. Libraries were prepared by immunoSEQ multiplex PCR; TCRdb keeps only in-frame clonotypes and omits some of them. The sample holds about 140,000 clones, almost 85% seen once. The sample taken for sequencing was PBMCs. The TCR comes from a woman aged 40 to 50 in good health and CMV-seronegative.

CDR3 loop: CASSQDRVSGANVLTF. DNA of the CDR3: TGCGCCAGCAGCCAAGATCGTGTCTCTGGGGCCAACGTCCTGACTTTC. This rearrangement joins TRBV4-3 to TRBJ2-6; D call uncertain. This CDR3 is 16 amino acids long. Germline V gene data show CDR1 as LGHNA and CDR2 as YSLEER. V was cut by 0 bases and J by 0 bases, with 6 bases left in between.